The clone carrying this T cell receptor (beta chain) was found many times. As yet, its antigen is unknown. This sample was included in a study of T cells after yellow fever vaccination. As TCR cDNA was made by 5'RACE template switching, a universal primer site and UMIs were added. TCRdb re-derived calls from the 5' RACE reads in MiXCR, one entry per CDR3 protein. This table has about 310,000 distinct CDR3 sequences, around 4% appearing once. V was clipped by 5 bases and J by 5 bases, with 10 bases between them. Germline loops: CDR1 SGHTA, CDR2 FQGTGA. The CDR3 is 13 residues long. General study findings and limits: At 95% to 97% for CD4 and 70% to 90% for CD8, most primary-vaccination clones showed up again after the booster. Clonotypes found in both CD4 and CD8 compartments made up a small share.

This TCR was recovered from a man aged 18 to 35 who received the YFV17D yellow fever vaccine. The genes are TRBV7-3 and TRBJ2-1, with D perhaps given as TRBD1 or TRBD2 (6 bases each). Specimen: PBMCs, collected on the day of the yellow fever booster vaccination. The CDR3 DNA follows: TGTGCCAGCAGCCCGGGGGCAAACAATGAGCAGTTCTTC. Translation: CASSPGANNEQFF.